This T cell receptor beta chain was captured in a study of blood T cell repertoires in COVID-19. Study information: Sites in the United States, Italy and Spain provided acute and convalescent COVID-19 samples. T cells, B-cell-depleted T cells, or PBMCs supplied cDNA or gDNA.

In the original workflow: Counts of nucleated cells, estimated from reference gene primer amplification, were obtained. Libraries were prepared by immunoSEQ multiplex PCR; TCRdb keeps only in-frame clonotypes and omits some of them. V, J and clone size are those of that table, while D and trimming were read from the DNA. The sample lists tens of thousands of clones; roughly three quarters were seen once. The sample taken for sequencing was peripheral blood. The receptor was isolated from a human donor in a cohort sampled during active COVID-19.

For the CDR3, the DNA is TGCGCCAGCAGCTTGGCTCCACAGGGTGCAACTAATGAAAAACTGTTTTTT. Residues: CASSLAPQGATNEKLFF. The rearrangement links TRBV5-1 to TRBJ1-4; D might be TRBD1 (6 bases). CDR3 length equals 17 residues. The ends were cut back, 0 bases at V and 0 bases at J, with 12 bases in the middle. CDR1 SGHRS and CDR2 YFSETQ come from the germline V gene.